This entry lists 9 T cell receptor beta chains sequenced from one sample in a study of CXCR3-negative and CXCR3-positive naive CD8 T cells. Libraries of TRB cDNA were made by 5' RACE and carried UMIs. TCRdb re-called the 5' RACE reads, yielding one record per CDR3 amino acid sequence without DNA. The sample has around 24,000 distinct CDR3 sequences, and its top ten clones hold roughly 4%. Sequenced input: naive CXCR3- CD8+ T cells from blood. The sample's subset: CD45RO-CCR7+CD27+CD95- naive CD8+ T cells lacking CXCR3 (TNR3-). These receptors were obtained from a human donor in good health. Some clones in this sample may be carry-over from other donors' samples.

The V gene is TRBV12-3 or TRBV12-4, the J gene TRBJ2-7; as DNA is missing, the TRBD1 call by TCRdb cannot be tested. CDR3 size: 13 residues. The CDR3 is CASGIAGGNEQYF.

The chain links TRBV6-2 or TRBV6-3 to TRBJ2-1; TCRdb picks TRBD2, but there is no DNA to check that call. The CDR3 contains 15 residues. Germline assignment: CDR1 MNHEY and CDR2 SVGEGT. The CDR3 here is CASTSPVDSYNEQFF.

This clonotype is medium-sized by frequency. V and J are TRBV6-5 and TRBJ2-1; TCRdb returns TRBD2, unconfirmable since there is no DNA. The CDR3 has 17 residues. Germline-derived CDR1 and CDR2 are MNHEY and SVGAGI. CDR3 in amino acids: CASSYVGTRGGLGEQFF.

V and J are TRBV29-1 and TRBJ2-7; TCRdb picks TRBD1, but there is no DNA to check that call. Germline values: CDR1 SQVTM, CDR2 ANQGSEA. This CDR3 contains 14 residues. This CDR3 is CSVEPRGSNYEQYF.

This clonotype registers medium-sized by frequency. The chain is built from TRBV11-2 and TRBJ2-5; TCRdb designates TRBD1, a call that cannot be tested without DNA. Germline V gene sequence: CDR1 SGHAT, CDR2 FQNNGV. This CDR3 is 18 amino acids long. The CDR3 reads CASSLGRERGPYQETQYF. Based on the CDR3 plus reference TRBV11-2 and TRBJ2-5, the full variable domain is EAGVAQSPRYKIIEKRQSVAFWCNPISGHATLYWYQQILGQGPKLLIQFQNNGVVDDSQLPKDRFSAERLKGVDSTLKIQPAKLEDSAVYLCASSLGRERGPYQETQYFGPGTRLLVL.

The J gene is TRBJ2-4, the V gene TRBV12-3 or TRBV12-4; as DNA is missing, the TRBD2 call by TCRdb cannot be tested. The CDR3 is 14 residues long. CDR3 region: CASSGLLAKNIQYF.

The chain links TRBV29-1 to TRBJ1-1. There are 12 residues in the CDR3. Looked up from germline, CDR1 is SQVTM and CDR2 is ANQGSEA. CDR3 loop: CSVQGGSPEAFF.

This sequence joins TRBV7-9 and TRBJ2-7. This CDR3 region has 12 residues. Per the germline V gene, CDR1 is SEHNR and CDR2 is FQNEAQ (reference sequence). The CDR3: CASSYDYYEQYF.

This chain uses TRBV7-9 with TRBJ2-7; TCRdb's D call of TRBD1 is untestable without DNA. From germline, CDR1 is SEHNR and CDR2 FQNEAQ (reference sequence). This CDR3 has 14 residues. CDR3: CASSSRQGGYEQYF.